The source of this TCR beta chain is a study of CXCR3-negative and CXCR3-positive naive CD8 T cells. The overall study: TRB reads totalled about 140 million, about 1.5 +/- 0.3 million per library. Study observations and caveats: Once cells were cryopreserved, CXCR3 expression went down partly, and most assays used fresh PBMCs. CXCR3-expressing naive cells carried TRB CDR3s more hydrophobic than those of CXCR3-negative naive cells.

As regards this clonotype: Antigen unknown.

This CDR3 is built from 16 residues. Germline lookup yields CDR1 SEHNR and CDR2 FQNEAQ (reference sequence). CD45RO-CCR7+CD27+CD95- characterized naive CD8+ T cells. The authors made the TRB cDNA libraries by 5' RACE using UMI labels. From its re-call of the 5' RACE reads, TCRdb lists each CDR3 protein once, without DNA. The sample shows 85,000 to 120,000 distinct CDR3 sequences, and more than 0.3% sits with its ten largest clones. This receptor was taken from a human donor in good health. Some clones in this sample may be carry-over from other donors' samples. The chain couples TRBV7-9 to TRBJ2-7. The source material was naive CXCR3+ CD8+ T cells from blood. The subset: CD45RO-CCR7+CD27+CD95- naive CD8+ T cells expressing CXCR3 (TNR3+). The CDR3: CASSLAIGQESYEQYF. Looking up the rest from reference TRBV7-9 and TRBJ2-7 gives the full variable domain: DTGVSQNPRHKITKRGQNVTFRCDPISEHNRLYWYRQTLGQGPEFLTYFQNEAQLEKSRLLSDRFSAERPKGSFSTLEIQRTEQGDSAMYLCASSLAIGQESYEQYFGPGTRLTVT.